These 20 T cell receptor beta chains were sequenced from one sample in a study of T cells in Graves' hyperthyroidism and ophthalmopathy. TCR beta CDR3 regions were amplified from RNA transcripts. Carried out on the TCR CDR3, a first-round RT-PCR used the HTBI primer set. TCRdb itself ran the multiplex PCR reads through MiXCR, one entry per CDR3 protein. The sample contains some 600,000 distinct CDR3 sequences, around 13% of which appear only once. The sequenced sample was blood. These receptors were obtained from a woman aged 25 to 39 with Graves' hyperthyroidism that later progressed to Graves' ophthalmopathy.

This clonotype showed up many times. J is TRBJ2-7 and V is TRBV11-2, with a possible D match to TRBD2 (6 bases). V lost 1 base and J 2 bases, leaving 18 bases between the germline ends. This CDR3 is built from 17 residues. CDR1 SGHAT and CDR2 FQNNGV come from the germline V gene. CDR3 loop: CASSLAVEGKSPYEQYF. CDR3 DNA sequence: TGTGCCAGCAGCTTAGCGGTGGAGGGGAAAAGTCCCTACGAGCAGTACTTC.

The V call is TRBV18, the J call TRBJ1-2; D remains unclear. This CDR3 contains 17 residues. V was clipped by 3 bases and J by 2 bases, with 19 bases between them. The germline V gene has CDR1 KGHSH and CDR2 LQKENI. The CDR3 DNA reads as TGTGCCAGCTCACCTCGGTTAAGTCGGGATTTGAACTATGGCTACACCTTC. It translates to CASSPRLSRDLNYGYTF.

Only a few counts were recorded for this clonotype. The chain's CDR3 is CSAPDAVSTDTQYF. The CDR3 bases are TGCAGTGCGCCAGATGCGGTGAGCACAGATACGCAGTATTTT. V is TRBV20-1 and J is TRBJ2-3; D gene unclear. Germline values: CDR1 DFQATT, CDR2 SNEGSKA (reference sequence). The CDR3 is made up of 14 amino acids. V gave up 6 bases and J gave up 0 bases, with 13 bases separating them.

The sample holds many counts of this clonotype. The chain couples TRBV30 to TRBJ2-1; TRBD1 aligns across 10 bases. The J segment lost 2 bases and the V segment lost 5 bases, leaving 3 bases of the junction unmatched. The germline V gene encodes CDR1 GTSNPN and CDR2 SVGIG (reference sequence). This CDR3 contains 14 residues. The CDR3 reads CAWSGTGAYNEQFF. The CDR3 DNA reads as TGTGCCTGGTCCGGGACAGGGGCCTACAATGAGCAGTTCTTC. The full variable domain, in which reference TRBV30 and TRBJ2-1 provide the parts outside the CDR3, is SQTIHQWPATLVQPVGSPLSLECTVEGTSNPNLYWYRQAAGRGLQLLFYSVGIGQISSEVPQNLSASRPQDRQFILSSKKLLLSDSGFYLCAWSGTGAYNEQFFGPGTRLTVL.

This clonotype came up many times. The chain employs TRBV5-6 and TRBJ2-5; D may be TRBD2 (6 bases). Germline V gives CDR1 SGHDT, CDR2 YYEEEE. The CDR3 has 15 amino acids. V was clipped by 0 bases and J by 1 base, with 10 bases between them. The CDR3 region has the DNA TGTGCCAGCAGCTTGGGCGGGAACCCCCAAGAGACCCAGTACTTC. Its translation is CASSLGGNPQETQYF. Complete variable domain (other parts from reference TRBV5-6 and TRBJ2-5): DAGVTQSPTHLIKTRGQQVTLRCSPKSGHDTVSWYQQALGQGPQFIFQYYEEEERQRGNFPDRFSGHQFPNYSSELNVNALLLGDSALYLCASSLGGNPQETQYFGPGTRLLVL.

This clonotype was recorded at least ten times. V usage is TRBV6-1 and J usage is TRBJ1-1; D gene unclear. This CDR3 has 14 residues. V lost 7 bases, J lost 1 base, and 13 bases lay in between. Germline CDR1 is MNHNS and CDR2 is SASEGT. The CDR3 spells CASIGRDGNTEAFF. The CDR3 coding sequence is TGTGCCAGCATTGGTCGGGATGGGAACACTGAAGCTTTCTTT.

This clonotype was detected many times. The J gene is TRBJ2-5, the V gene TRBV12-3 or TRBV12-4; 9 nucleotides agree with TRBD1. The CDR3 runs 14 residues. Trimming took 4 bases from V and 4 from J; bases not matched to a gene: 4. The CDR3 nucleotides read TGTGCCAGCAGTTCCGGACAGGGGCGAGAGACCCAGTACTTC. It translates to CASSSGQGRETQYF.

In its sample, this clonotype was seen many times. This chain uses TRBV28 with TRBJ2-1; 8 bases fit TRBD2. This CDR3 is 15 amino acids long. V gave up 2 bases and J gave up 10 bases; unmatched junction bases: 10. The germline V gene encodes CDR1 MDHEN and CDR2 SYDVKM. Here the CDR3 reads CASSLPLAGTGEQFF. DNA for the CDR3: TGTGCCAGCAGTTTACCCCTAGCGGGTACGGGGGAGCAGTTCTTC.

This clonotype has a count of ten or more. The V gene is TRBV28, the J gene TRBJ1-2; D unclear. CDR3 length: 15 amino acids. Trimming took 2 bases from V and 4 from J, leaving 14 bases between them. CDR1 MDHEN and CDR2 SYDVKM come from the germline V gene. CDR3 in DNA: TGTGCCAGCAGTTTACCTAGCAGAGATGCCTATGGCTACACCTTC. Residues: CASSLPSRDAYGYTF.

This clonotype was recorded many times. The rearrangement links TRBV6-1 to TRBJ1-5; possible D gene TRBD1, 6 bases. Trimming shortened V by 3 bases and J by 1 base, and 10 bases separated the two germline ends. The germline V gene encodes CDR1 MNHNS and CDR2 SASEGT. CDR3 length: 15 residues. The CDR3 reads CASSERGRSNQPQHF. DNA for the CDR3: TGTGCCAGCAGTGAGAGGGGGAGGAGCAATCAGCCCCAGCATTTT.

This clonotype was seen a few times. The chain combines TRBV7-3 with TRBJ2-1, with D possibly TRBD1 on 6 matching bases. The germline V and J ends were trimmed by 0 bases and 5 bases, with 17 bases remaining between them. This CDR3 comprises 17 residues. The germline V gene has CDR1 SGHTA and CDR2 FQGTGA. Here the CDR3 reads CASSLTATGNPHNEQFF. The CDR3 DNA reads as TGTGCCAGCAGCTTAACGGCGACAGGAAACCCTCACAATGAGCAGTTCTTC.

This clonotype was recorded many times. V usage is TRBV14 and J usage is TRBJ2-1; 7 bases match TRBD1. Germline values: CDR1 SGHDN, CDR2 FVKESK. J gave up 11 bases and V 4 bases, and 5 bases lay outside the gene matches. CDR3 length: 12 residues. In DNA form, the CDR3 reads TGTGCCAGCAGCCTTGACAGGGCCAAGCAGTTCTTC. This sequence encodes CASSLDRAKQFF.

The chain is built from TRBV19 and TRBJ2-6; D gene unclear. The V gene lost 2 bases and the J gene lost 0 bases, with 5 bases spanning the gap. This CDR3 has 15 amino acids. Per the germline V gene, CDR1 is LNHDA and CDR2 is SQIVND (reference sequence). The CDR3 DNA follows: TGTGCCAGTAGTATATTAGGCTCTGGGGCCAACGTCCTGACTTTC. Translating it yields CASSILGSGANVLTF.

V gene TRBV28 combines with J gene TRBJ2-2, with D perhaps TRBD1 or TRBD2 (5 bases each). Between the trimmed V and J ends, which lost 6 bases and 1 base, there was a span of 6 bases. Germline CDR1 and CDR2: MDHEN and SYDVKM. The CDR3 sequence is 13 residues long. The CDR3, as DNA: TGTGCCAGCAGGGGACGGAACACCGGGGAGCTGTTTTTT. As protein: CASRGRNTGELFF.

Many counts were recorded for this clonotype. The chain employs TRBV20-1 and TRBJ2-1; no definite D call. V dropped 3 bases and J dropped 8 bases, with 17 bases sitting between them. Germline V gene lookup returns CDR1 DFQATT and CDR2 SNEGSKA (reference sequence). CDR3 length: 14 amino acids. The CDR3 DNA sequence: TGCAGTGCTAGGTCGGGCGCCCGTACGGATGAGCAGTTCTTC. It codes for CSARSGARTDEQFF.

In its sample, this clonotype was seen many times. The chain is built from TRBV20-1 and TRBJ2-3; 7 nucleotides match TRBD2. The V gene end was trimmed by 6 bases and the J gene end by 3 bases; junction bases not matched to a gene: 12. There are 15 residues in the CDR3. Germline assignment: CDR1 DFQATT and CDR2 SNEGSKA (reference sequence). Written as DNA, the CDR3 is TGCAGTGCCCCAGTCGCGGGAGTCAAGACAGATACGCAGTATTTT. It codes for CSAPVAGVKTDTQYF.

The chain employs TRBV11-2 and TRBJ2-2; 7 bases agree with TRBD1. The ends lost 3 bases at V and 6 bases at J; junction bases unmatched: 7. Germline values: CDR1 SGHAT, CDR2 FQNNGV. The CDR3 has 15 residues. This CDR3 reads CASSFGTAYAGELFF. Here the CDR3 DNA reads TGTGCCAGCAGCTTCGGGACAGCCTACGCCGGGGAGCTGTTTTTT.

This clonotype was seen repeatedly, ten times or more. This rearrangement joins TRBV6-1 to TRBJ2-5, with TRBD1 matching over 9 bases. From germline, CDR1 is MNHNS and CDR2 SASEGT. Unmatched junction bases numbered 10, after V lost 3 bases and J lost 5 bases. The CDR3 covers 16 residues. CDR3 residues: CASSDLPGTGRETQYF. CDR3 DNA: TGTGCCAGCAGTGACCTCCCCGGGACAGGGCGGGAGACCCAGTACTTC.

The table lists this clonotype with a few counts. The chain combines TRBV3-1 with TRBJ1-1; D is unresolved. This CDR3 region has 14 residues. Germline CDR1 and CDR2: LGHDT and YNNKEL (reference sequence). The ends were cut back, 1 base at V and 5 bases at J, with 11 bases in the middle. The CDR3 nucleotides are TGTGCCAGCAGCCAAGTTGGGGTCGGGACTGAAGCTTTCTTT. Translated: CASSQVGVGTEAFF.

This chain joins TRBV6-2 or TRBV6-3 and TRBJ2-1, with TRBD1 matching over 9 bases. The germline V gene encodes CDR1 MNHEY and CDR2 SVGEGT. CDR3 length: 16 amino acids. The V and J ends lost 8 bases and 7 bases, in that order; junction bases with no gene match: 15. The CDR3 DNA is TGTGCCAGCGACGATCCACACAGGGGGCTGGGGAATGAGCAGTTCTTC. Residues: CASDDPHRGLGNEQFF.